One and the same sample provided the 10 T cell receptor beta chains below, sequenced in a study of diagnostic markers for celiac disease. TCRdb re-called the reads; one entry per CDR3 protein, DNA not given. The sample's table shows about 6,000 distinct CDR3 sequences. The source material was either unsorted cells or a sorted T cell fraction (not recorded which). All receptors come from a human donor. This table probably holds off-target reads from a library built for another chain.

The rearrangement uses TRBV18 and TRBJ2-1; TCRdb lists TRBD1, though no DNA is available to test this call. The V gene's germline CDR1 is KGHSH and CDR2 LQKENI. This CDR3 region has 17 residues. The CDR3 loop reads CASSPSGQGSSYNEQFF.

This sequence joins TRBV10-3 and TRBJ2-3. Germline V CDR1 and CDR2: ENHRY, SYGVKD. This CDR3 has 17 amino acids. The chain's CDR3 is CAISESTPLGGTDTQYF.

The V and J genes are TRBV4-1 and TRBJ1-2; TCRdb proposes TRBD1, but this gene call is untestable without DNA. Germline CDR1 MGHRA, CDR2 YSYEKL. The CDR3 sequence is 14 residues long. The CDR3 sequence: CASSQLNRKEGYTF.

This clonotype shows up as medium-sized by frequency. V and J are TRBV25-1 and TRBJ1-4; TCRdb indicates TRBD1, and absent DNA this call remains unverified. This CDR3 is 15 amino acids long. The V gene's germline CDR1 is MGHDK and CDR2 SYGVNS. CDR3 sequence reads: CASSEAGTLNEKLFF.

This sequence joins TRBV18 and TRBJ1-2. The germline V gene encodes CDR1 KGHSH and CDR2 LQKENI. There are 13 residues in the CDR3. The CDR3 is CASSPQELYGYTF.

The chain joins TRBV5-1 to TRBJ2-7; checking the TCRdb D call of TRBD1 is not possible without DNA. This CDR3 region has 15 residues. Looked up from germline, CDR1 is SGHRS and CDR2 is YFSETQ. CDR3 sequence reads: CASSLGTGITYEQYF.

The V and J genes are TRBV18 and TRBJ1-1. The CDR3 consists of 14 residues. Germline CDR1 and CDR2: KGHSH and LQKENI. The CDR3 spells CASSQSSGNTEAFF.

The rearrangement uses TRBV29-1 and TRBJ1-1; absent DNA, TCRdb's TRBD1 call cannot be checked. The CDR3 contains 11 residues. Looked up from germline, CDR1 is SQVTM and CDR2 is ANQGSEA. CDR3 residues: CSVDTGGGAFF.

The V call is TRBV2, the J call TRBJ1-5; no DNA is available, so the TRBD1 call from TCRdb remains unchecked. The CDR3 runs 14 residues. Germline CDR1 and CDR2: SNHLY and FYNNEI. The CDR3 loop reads CASSERAENQPQHF.

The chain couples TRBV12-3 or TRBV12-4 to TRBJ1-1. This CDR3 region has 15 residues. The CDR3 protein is CASSLSTEPPSRAFF.